The sequence of this T cell receptor beta chain was determined in a study of blood T cell repertoires in COVID-19. The CDR3 is made up of 15 amino acids. V was pared by 2 bases and J by 0 bases, with 10 bases between. The germline CDR1 and CDR2 sequences are MNHNY and SVGAGI (reference sequence). Per the original methods: It was from reference gene primer amplification that nucleated cell counts were estimated. Profiled with immunoSEQ multiplex PCR; TCRdb holds only in-frame clones, not every one. V, J and clone size reflect that table, while D and trimming were determined from the DNA. This table has 200,000 to 250,000 clones, 65% to 85% appearing once.

Material for sequencing was peripheral blood. This sequence originates from a woman aged 25-40 years with COVID-19, enrolled during active disease. V usage is TRBV6-6 and J usage is TRBJ1-2; tentative D call: TRBD1 (6 bases). The DNA for the CDR3 is TGTGCCAGCAGTTACGGGACACGATCTAACTATGGCTACACCTTC. Amino acid sequence: CASSYGTRSNYGYTF.